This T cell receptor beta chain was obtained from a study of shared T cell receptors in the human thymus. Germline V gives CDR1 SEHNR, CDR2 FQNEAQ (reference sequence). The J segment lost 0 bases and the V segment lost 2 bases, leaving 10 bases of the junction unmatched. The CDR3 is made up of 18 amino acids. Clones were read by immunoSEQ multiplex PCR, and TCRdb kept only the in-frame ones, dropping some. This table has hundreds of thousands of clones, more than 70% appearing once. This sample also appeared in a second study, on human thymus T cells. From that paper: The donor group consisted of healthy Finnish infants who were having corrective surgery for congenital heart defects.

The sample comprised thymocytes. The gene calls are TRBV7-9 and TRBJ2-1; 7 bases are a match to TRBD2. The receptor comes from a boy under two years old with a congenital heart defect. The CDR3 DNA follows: TGTGCCAGCAGCTTAAGGCAGGGCGGGGGTAGCTCCTACAATGAGCAGTTCTTC. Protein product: CASSLRQGGGSSYNEQFF.